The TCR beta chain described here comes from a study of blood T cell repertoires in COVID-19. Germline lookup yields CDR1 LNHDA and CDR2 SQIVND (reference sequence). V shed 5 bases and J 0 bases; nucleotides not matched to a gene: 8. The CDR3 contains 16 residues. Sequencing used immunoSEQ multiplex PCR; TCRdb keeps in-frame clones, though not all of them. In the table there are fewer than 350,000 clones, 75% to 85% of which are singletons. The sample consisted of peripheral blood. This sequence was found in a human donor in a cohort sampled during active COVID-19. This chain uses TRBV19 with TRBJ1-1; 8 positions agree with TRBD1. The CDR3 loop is CASSHGQGTMNTEAFF. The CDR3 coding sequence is TGTGCCAGTAGTCATGGACAGGGAACTATGAACACTGAAGCTTTCTTT.